A single sample gave rise to the 27 T cell receptor beta chains below, sequenced in a study of blood T cell repertoires in COVID-19. Produced via immunoSEQ multiplex PCR; TCRdb's table is partial and in-frame only. The table has fewer than 40,000 clones, over 75% seen once. Sequenced sample: peripheral blood. These receptors originate from a man aged 65 to 79 with active COVID-19.

This chain uses TRBV7-8 with TRBJ2-7, with 8 bases that match TRBD1. V lost 1 base and J lost 4; bases outside the gene matches: 9. CDR1 and CDR2 from the germline V gene are SGHVS and FQNEAQ. The CDR3 length is 16 residues. CDR3 nucleotide sequence: TGTGCCAGCAGCTTAGTGGGCGCAGGGGGCCTTTACGAGCAGTACTTC. Translating it yields CASSLVGAGGLYEQYF.

V gene TRBV6-1 combines with J gene TRBJ1-5; D is possibly TRBD1 (5 bases). Trimming shortened V by 11 bases and J by 0 bases, and 11 bases separated the two germline ends. Germline loops: CDR1 MNHNS, CDR2 SASEGT. The CDR3 runs 13 residues. In nucleotides, the CDR3 is TGTGCCCGGGGGGGAGATAGCAATCAGCCCCAGCATTTT. Encoded protein: CARGGDSNQPQHF.

The chain uses TRBV13 and TRBJ2-3; 8 nucleotides agree with TRBD1. The length of the CDR3 is 17 residues. Germline values: CDR1 PRHDT, CDR2 FYEKMQ (reference sequence). With V trimmed by 0 bases and J by 0 bases, 5 bases remained unmatched. CDR3 loop: CASSLGWGQASTDTQYF. In DNA, the CDR3 is TGTGCCAGCAGCTTAGGATGGGGACAGGCTAGCACAGATACGCAGTATTTT.

This clone appeared a few times. The CDR3 protein is CASSRLASTDTQYF. The CDR3, as DNA: TGCGCCAGCAGCAGACTAGCTAGCACAGATACGCAGTATTTT. The V gene is TRBV5-1, the J gene TRBJ2-3, with TRBD2 identical over 7 bases. This CDR3 is 14 amino acids long. Trimming took 4 bases from V and 0 from J; bases not matched to a gene: 2. Looked up from germline, CDR1 is SGHRS and CDR2 is YFSETQ. Using reference TRBV5-1 and TRBJ2-3 for the parts outside the CDR3, the full variable domain is KAGVTQTPRYLIKTRGQQVTLSCSPISGHRSVSWYQQTPGQGLQFLFEYFSETQRNKGNFPGRFSGRQFSNSRSEMNVSTLELGDSALYLCASSRLASTDTQYFGPGTRLTVL.

In DNA, the CDR3 is TGTGCCAGCAGAAACTACCACCAAGAGACCCAGTACTTC. Translation gives CASRNYHQETQYF. This chain connects TRBV12-3 or TRBV12-4 to TRBJ2-5, with D unclear. The CDR3 has 13 residues. V shed 6 bases and J shed 0 bases, with 8 bases lying between them.

The CDR3 DNA reads TGTGCCAGAAGCGTCAACCACAGGGAGGGACGAGAGACCCAGTACTTC. Protein: CARSVNHREGRETQYF. The chain carries TRBV5-3 and TRBJ2-5; a possible D gene is TRBD2 (7 bases). TRBV5-3 is an ORF, and what it does is uncertain. The CDR3 has 16 residues. The V end was cut by 4 bases, the J end by 4 bases, with 20 bases between.

CDR3 DNA sequence: TGTGCCACCAGTCCTCTAGCGGGGGGTTCCTACAATGAGCAGTTCTTC. The encoded protein is CATSPLAGGSYNEQFF. The rearrangement links TRBV24-1 to TRBJ2-1; 11 bases agree with TRBD2. CDR1 is KGHDR and CDR2 is SFDVKD in the germline V gene. The trim removed 6 bases at V and 1 base at J, leaving 4 bases unmatched. The CDR3 extends over 16 amino acids.

With respect to this clone: An end of the junction does not agree with germline; a read error may underlie this. This chain connects TRBV7-9 to TRBJ2-4, with no clear D. The length of the CDR3 is 13 residues. Germline CDR1 reads SEHNR; CDR2 reads FQNEAQ (reference sequence). CDR3 bases: TGTGCCAGCAGCTTAGTAGCCCAAAACATTCAGTACTTC. Translation: CASSLVAQNIQYF.

The gene calls are TRBV28 and TRBJ2-7; the match to TRBD2 covers 13 bases. Germline V gene sequence: CDR1 MDHEN, CDR2 SYDVKM. Losses at the gene ends were 2 bases for V and 3 bases for J; bases not matched to a gene: 4. The CDR3 extends over 16 amino acids. CDR3 sequence reads: CASSLVGLAGFYEQYF. For the CDR3, the DNA is TGTGCCAGCAGTTTAGTGGGACTAGCGGGATTCTACGAGCAGTACTTC.

The CDR3 reads CASRLQSSYEQYF. The CDR3 nucleotides are TGTGCCAGCAGGCTACAGAGCTCCTACGAGCAGTACTTC. The rearrangement uses TRBV3-1 (or the pseudogene TRBV3-2) and TRBJ2-7; D uncertain. This CDR3 spans 13 amino acids. The V and J ends lost 6 bases and 0 bases respectively, with 9 bases between them. From germline, CDR1 is LGHDT and CDR2 YNNKEL (reference sequence).

This chain connects TRBV6-5 to TRBJ2-1; TRBD1 might be the D (5 bases). The CDR3 is 11 amino acids. CDR1 is MNHEY and CDR2 is SVGAGI in the germline V gene. Trimming removed 7 bases from V and 9 bases from J, with 10 bases in between. The CDR3 sequence: CASTRDFEQFF. The CDR3 region has the DNA TGTGCCAGCACCAGGGATTTTGAGCAGTTCTTC.

This clone appeared a few times. V and J are TRBV4-3 and TRBJ2-1, with 9 bases that match TRBD2. The CDR3 length is 16 residues. V was pared by 0 bases and J by 9 bases, with 9 bases of the junction left unmatched. Germline CDR1 and CDR2: LGHNA and YSLEER. CDR3 sequence: CASSQDASGGYLEQFF. The DNA of the CDR3 is TGCGCCAGCAGCCAAGATGCGAGCGGGGGGTATCTTGAGCAGTTCTTC.

J is TRBJ1-1 and V is TRBV7-9; D ambiguous. Per germline, CDR1 SEHNR and CDR2 FQNEAQ (reference sequence). The V gene lost 3 bases and the J gene lost 4 bases, with 12 bases spanning the gap. This CDR3 has 14 residues. The CDR3, as DNA: TGTGCCAGCAGCTTTAAGGTTGGCGGCACTGAAGCTTTCTTT. Protein sequence: CASSFKVGGTEAFF.

J is TRBJ1-2 and V is TRBV5-5; tentative D call: TRBD1 (6 bases). Germline V lookup: CDR1 SGHKS, CDR2 YYEKEE (reference sequence). This CDR3 is 14 amino acids long. V dropped 0 bases and J dropped 7 bases, with 13 bases sitting between them. The CDR3 DNA follows: TGTGCCAGCAGCTTGGCCAGGGGAACTGGTGGCTACACCTTC. Translating gives CASSLARGTGGYTF.

The chain combines TRBV27 with TRBJ1-6, with 7 bases identical to TRBD1. J was trimmed by 8 bases and V by 6 bases; bases with no gene match: 10. CDR1 and CDR2 from the germline V gene are MNHEY and SMNVEV (reference sequence). This CDR3 contains 15 residues. In nucleotides, the CDR3 is TGTGCCAGCAGGGAACCAGACAGGGCCCATTCACCCCTCCACTTT. Translated: CASREPDRAHSPLHF.

V is TRBV2 and J is TRBJ1-4, with D possibly TRBD1 on 6 matching bases. Per the germline V gene, CDR1 is SNHLY and CDR2 is FYNNEI. CDR3 size: 15 residues. The germline V and J ends were trimmed by 1 base and 7 bases, with 13 bases remaining between them. The CDR3 loop reads CASSEVGAGVEKLFF. The CDR3 DNA sequence: TGTGCCAGCAGTGAAGTGGGGGCGGGCGTTGAAAAACTGTTTTTT.

The J gene is TRBJ2-5, the V gene TRBV18, with 7 bases matching TRBD1. Germline CDR1 and CDR2: KGHSH and LQKENI. The J segment lost 5 bases and the V segment lost 2 bases, leaving 8 bases of the junction unmatched. The CDR3 totals 15 residues. CDR3 nucleotide sequence: TGTGCCAGCTCACCAGAGGGGGCGCCCCGGGAGACCCAGTACTTC. This codes for CASSPEGAPRETQYF.

CDR3 sequence reads: CASRSGQGNTYGYTF. The CDR3 DNA is TGTGCCAGCAGATCGGGACAGGGGAATACATATGGCTACACCTTC. V gene TRBV6-5 combines with J gene TRBJ1-2; the match to TRBD1 covers 10 bases. Germline V gives CDR1 MNHEY, CDR2 SVGAGI. The CDR3 is made up of 15 amino acids. The V and J ends lost 6 bases and 5 bases, in that order; junction bases with no gene match: 9.

The chain carries TRBV12-3 or TRBV12-4 and TRBJ1-1; D unclear. V dropped 2 bases and J dropped 12 bases, with 10 bases sitting between them. The length of the CDR3 is 11 residues. The CDR3 region is CASSLTSKSFF. CDR3 DNA sequence: TGTGCCAGCAGTTTAACTTCGAAGTCTTTCTTT.

This clone appeared once. The V call is TRBV7-2, the J call TRBJ2-3, with D perhaps matching TRBD2 (7 bases). V lost 7 bases, J lost 3 bases, and 23 bases lay in between. The V gene's germline CDR1 is SGHTA and CDR2 FQGNSA. This CDR3 region has 17 residues. CDR3 nucleotide sequence: TGTGCCAGCACCGCCAGGGGCGCGGGGGTCTCGACAGATACGCAGTATTTT. Translation: CASTARGAGVSTDTQYF.

The chain combines TRBV18 with TRBJ2-1; 13 nucleotides agree with TRBD2. This CDR3 is built from 18 residues. Germline CDR1 and CDR2: KGHSH and LQKENI. J lost 2 bases, V lost 5 bases, and 9 bases had no gene match. The CDR3 reads CASSATGLAGVPYNEQFF. CDR3 bases: TGTGCCAGCTCAGCCACTGGACTAGCGGGAGTCCCCTACAATGAGCAGTTCTTC.

The chain joins TRBV9 to TRBJ2-7; 11 bases are a match to TRBD2. V dropped 4 bases and J dropped 3; count of bases not matched to a gene: 6. CDR1 and CDR2 (germline): SGDLS, YYNGEE. This CDR3 comprises 15 residues. The CDR3 nucleotides are TGTGCCAGCAGCACAGGGACTAGCGGAGTCTACGAGCAGTACTTC. It yields the protein CASSTGTSGVYEQYF. Full variable domain (rest looked up from reference TRBV9 and TRBJ2-7): DSGVTQTPKHLITATGQRVTLRCSPRSGDLSVYWYQQSLDQGLQFLIQYYNGEERAKGNILERFSAQQFPDLHSELNLSSLELGDSALYFCASSTGTSGVYEQYFGPGTRLTVT.

V usage is TRBV5-1 and J usage is TRBJ2-1, with D possibly being TRBD2 (6 bases). Trimming pared 3 bases from V and 4 bases from J, leaving 14 bases between. From germline, CDR1 is SGHRS and CDR2 YFSETQ. The CDR3 covers 15 residues. The CDR3 loop is CASSSSDPRYNEQFF. DNA of the CDR3: TGCGCCAGCAGCTCTAGCGACCCGCGGTACAATGAGCAGTTCTTC.

This sequence joins TRBV7-9 and TRBJ2-3; possibly TRBD2 for D (5 bases). V gave up 2 bases and J gave up 4 bases, with 13 bases separating them. The CDR3 is 15 residues long. Per germline, CDR1 SEHNR and CDR2 FQNEAQ (reference sequence). The CDR3 DNA follows: TGTGCCAGCAGCTTAAGGTATTCCGGGGCAGATACGCAGTATTTT. Translation: CASSLRYSGADTQYF.

The V and J genes are TRBV7-9 and TRBJ2-2; 12 bases map to TRBD2. The CDR3 has 19 amino acids. J lost 1 base, V lost 5 bases, and 11 bases had no gene match. CDR1 SEHNR and CDR2 FQNEAQ come from the germline V gene (reference sequence). This CDR3 reads CASSQRGGLAGMNTGELFF. As DNA, the CDR3 is TGTGCCAGCAGCCAGCGAGGAGGACTAGCGGGGATGAACACCGGGGAGCTGTTTTTT. The complete variable domain, with remaining parts taken from reference TRBV7-9 and TRBJ2-2, reads DTGVSQNPRHKITKRGQNVTFRCDPISEHNRLYWYRQTLGQGPEFLTYFQNEAQLEKSRLLSDRFSAERPKGSFSTLEIQRTEQGDSAMYLCASSQRGGLAGMNTGELFFGEGSRLTVL.

For the CDR3, the DNA is TGCGCCAGCAGCCAAGGACAGGGGCTAGATACGCAGTATTTT. It encodes CASSQGQGLDTQYF. This chain joins TRBV4-3 and TRBJ2-3, with 8 bases aligning to TRBD1. The V segment lost 1 base and the J segment 5 bases; nucleotides outside the gene matches: 2. Germline V gene data show CDR1 as LGHNA and CDR2 as YSLEER. This CDR3 has 14 residues.

The rearrangement links TRBV7-9 to TRBJ1-4, with no clear D. V shed 5 bases and J shed 2 bases, with 12 bases lying between them. The CDR3 sequence is 15 residues long. Germline V lookup: CDR1 SEHNR, CDR2 FQNEAQ (reference sequence). The CDR3 sequence: CASSPPTGTNEKLFF. CDR3 bases: TGTGCCAGCAGCCCACCGACGGGGACTAATGAAAAACTGTTTTTT.